The present T cell receptor beta chain was sequenced within a study of blood T cell repertoires in COVID-19. For the study at large: From T cells, B-cell-depleted T cells, or PBMCs came the material, which was cDNA or gDNA.

This clone was observed a handful of times. CDR3 length equals 16 residues. V trimming: 4 bases; J trimming: 8 bases; junction bases outside the gene matches: 10. Germline V gene data show CDR1 as KGHDR and CDR2 as SFDVKD. The protocol was immunoSEQ multiplex PCR, while the TCRdb copy is restricted to in-frame clones and leaves out a portion. This sample has 150,000 to 180,000 clones, with 75% to 90% found just once. The sequencing input was peripheral blood. The origin of this receptor is a man aged 55-75 years with acute or convalescent COVID-19. The rearrangement joins TRBV24-1 to TRBJ2-3; the match to TRBD1 covers 11 bases. The chain's CDR3 is CATSESGTGGESTQYF. CDR3 in DNA: TGTGCCACCAGTGAATCCGGGACAGGGGGTGAAAGTACGCAGTATTTT.